The 8 T cell receptor beta chains below were found in one sample sequenced in a study of blood T cell repertoires in COVID-19. Profiling relied on immunoSEQ multiplex PCR, and the TCRdb table lists in-frame clones only, not all of them. The sample includes about 60,000 clones, 85% to 90% of them seen just once. The specimen was peripheral blood. The origin of the receptors is a man aged 60-69 years with active COVID-19.

The CDR3 protein is CASSPSGSQPQHF. The CDR3 coding sequence is TGTGCCAGCTCACCATCGGGAAGTCAGCCCCAGCATTTT. The chain has TRBV18 and TRBJ1-5; D is uncertain. This CDR3 region has 13 residues. V lost 2 bases and J 6 bases, leaving 8 bases between the germline ends. Germline loops: CDR1 KGHSH, CDR2 LQKENI.

The rearrangement uses TRBV6-5 and TRBJ2-4; 8 positions match TRBD2. V shed 2 bases, J shed 9 bases, and the junction held 9 bases outside the gene matches. The CDR3 has 15 residues. CDR1 MNHEY and CDR2 SVGAGI come from the germline V gene. CDR3 region: CASSYRGGLSGIQYF. In nucleotides, the CDR3 is TGTGCCAGCAGTTACCGGGGGGGACTTAGCGGCATTCAGTACTTC.

This chain joins TRBV7-6 and TRBJ2-2; D gene uncertain. V shed 8 bases and J shed 0 bases, with 10 bases lying between them. The CDR3 sequence is 14 residues long. Germline CDR1 reads SGHVS; CDR2 reads FNYEAQ. For the CDR3, the DNA is TGTGCCAGCCTGGAGACCCCGAACACCGGGGAGCTGTTTTTT. It yields the protein CASLETPNTGELFF.

This sequence joins TRBV10-1 and TRBJ2-1, with TRBD2 matching over 9 bases. V shed 4 bases, J shed 7 bases, and the junction held 14 bases outside the gene matches. The germline CDR1 and CDR2 sequences are WNHNN and SYGVQD (reference sequence). CDR3 size: 17 residues. CDR3 sequence reads: CASSVLAGGPNGNEQFF. CDR3 DNA: TGCGCCAGCAGTGTGCTGGCGGGAGGGCCAAATGGGAATGAGCAGTTCTTC.

This clone was detected a few times. The rearrangement joins TRBV3-1 (or the pseudogene TRBV3-2) to TRBJ1-1; possibly TRBD1 for D (5 bases). The germline V gene has CDR1 LGHDT and CDR2 YNNKEL (reference sequence). The V and J ends lost 1 base and 0 bases respectively, with 6 bases between them. This CDR3 is 14 amino acids long. In DNA form, the CDR3 reads TGTGCCAGCAGCCAAGCAGGGATGAACACTGAAGCTTTCTTT. This translates into CASSQAGMNTEAFF.

The chain carries TRBV11-1 and TRBJ2-7; the D gene is possibly TRBD2 (7 bases). The CDR3 length is 14 residues. The germline gives CDR1 SGHAT, CDR2 FQDESV (reference sequence). V was cut by 5 bases and J by 4 bases, with 15 bases left in between. The CDR3 DNA reads TGTGCCAGCAGCGAGCACGGGGGGACATACGAGCAGTACTTC. Residues: CASSEHGGTYEQYF.

This clone has a single count. This chain connects TRBV30 to TRBJ1-5; D call uncertain. The germline CDR1 and CDR2 sequences are GTSNPN and SVGIG (reference sequence). The CDR3 runs to 13 residues. Trimming took off 2 bases at V and 5 bases at J, with 10 bases between the two ends. In DNA, the CDR3 is TGTGCCTGGAGTAGGAGGGATGATCAGCCCCAGCATTTT. Translation gives CAWSRRDDQPQHF. Full variable domain (missing parts from reference TRBV30 and TRBJ1-5): SQTIHQWPATLVQPVGSPLSLECTVEGTSNPNLYWYRQAAGRGLQLLFYSVGIGQISSEVPQNLSASRPQDRQFILSSKKLLLSDSGFYLCAWSRRDDQPQHFGDGTRLSIL.

V gene TRBV27 combines with J gene TRBJ1-1; 12 positions match TRBD1. CDR3 length: 15 amino acids. Germline V CDR1 and CDR2: MNHEY, SMNVEV (reference sequence). With V trimmed by 5 bases and J by 5 bases, 6 bases remained unmatched. Here the CDR3 DNA reads TGTGCCAGCAGTCTTCGGGACAGGGGGCAGACTGAAGCTTTCTTT. This encodes CASSLRDRGQTEAFF.